Listed here are 17 T cell receptor beta chains from one sample, sequenced in a study of metastatic and nonmetastatic thyroid tumors. TCRdb reanalyzed the PCR reads via MiXCR. The sample records 40,000 to 45,000 clones, about 16% being singletons. All patients were untreated before thyroid surgery. The sequencing input was blood. All receptors come from a female donor with papillary thyroid cancer or a benign thyroid nodule (not recorded which). Some clones in this sample may be carry-over from other donors' samples.

This clone was seen many times. The chain joins TRBV12-3 or TRBV12-4 to TRBJ1-1, with TRBD1 identical over 7 bases. V lost 5 bases, J lost 3 bases, and 6 bases stayed unmatched. CDR3 length: 14 amino acids. DNA of the CDR3: TGTGCCAGCAGTCTAGGGGGCCCTTACACTGAAGCTTTCTTT. Its translation: CASSLGGPYTEAFF.

The chain couples TRBV6-5 to TRBJ2-2; D gene unclear. CDR1 MNHEY and CDR2 SVGAGI come from the germline V gene. CDR3 size: 18 residues. Trimming shortened V by 8 bases and J by 0 bases, and 22 bases separated the two germline ends. Here the CDR3 reads CASRRRSRSFANTGELFF. The CDR3 DNA sequence: TGTGCCAGCCGGAGAAGGTCACGGTCGTTCGCGAACACCGGGGAGCTGTTTTTT.

The V call is TRBV20-1, the J call TRBJ1-5; a possible D gene is TRBD1 (5 bases). Germline values: CDR1 DFQATT, CDR2 SNEGSKA (reference sequence). Trimming took off 5 bases at V and 10 bases at J, with 15 bases between the two ends. The CDR3 is 12 residues long. The CDR3 loop is CSALGGGHPQHF. CDR3 sequence (DNA): TGCAGTGCTTTGGGGGGTGGTCATCCCCAGCATTTT.

The CDR3, as DNA: TGTGCCAGCAGCACCAGGACTAGCGGGGAGCTGTTTTTT. Translation gives CASSTRTSGELFF. The chain combines TRBV9 with TRBJ2-2; TRBD2 matches 7 bases. The CDR3 contains 13 residues. The V and J ends lost 4 bases and 7 bases, in that order; junction bases with no gene match: 4. The germline CDR1 and CDR2 sequences are SGDLS and YYNGEE. Looking up the rest from reference TRBV9 and TRBJ2-2 gives the full variable domain: DSGVTQTPKHLITATGQRVTLRCSPRSGDLSVYWYQQSLDQGLQFLIQYYNGEERAKGNILERFSAQQFPDLHSELNLSSLELGDSALYFCASSTRTSGELFFGEGSRLTVL.

The CDR3 protein is CAWSVLRGKLAEQYF. The CDR3 DNA is TGTGCCTGGAGTGTACTCCGGGGGAAGCTTGCCGAGCAGTACTTC. The chain is built from TRBV30 and TRBJ2-7, with a tentative D call TRBD2 (6 bases). Germline assignment: CDR1 GTSNPN and CDR2 SVGIG (reference sequence). Trimming pared 0 bases from V and 6 bases from J, leaving 18 bases between. The CDR3 consists of 15 residues. Complete variable domain (other parts from reference TRBV30 and TRBJ2-7): SQTIHQWPATLVQPVGSPLSLECTVEGTSNPNLYWYRQAAGRGLQLLFYSVGIGQISSEVPQNLSASRPQDRQFILSSKKLLLSDSGFYLCAWSVLRGKLAEQYFGPGTRLTVT.

This clone showed up many times. The chain joins TRBV4-2 to TRBJ2-7, with 11 bases aligning to TRBD2. The length of the CDR3 is 18 residues. V lost 2 bases, J lost 0 bases, and 9 bases stayed unmatched. Germline V CDR1 and CDR2: LGHNA, YNFKEQ. The CDR3 DNA sequence: TGTGCCAGCAGCCAACCTGGGACTAGCGGAACCCCCTCCTACGAGCAGTACTTC. It codes for CASSQPGTSGTPSYEQYF.

This clone was seen only a few times. V gene TRBV6-5 combines with J gene TRBJ1-5, with D perhaps TRBD1 (5 bases). Between the trimmed V and J ends, which lost 2 bases and 3 bases, there was a span of 11 bases. Germline V gene sequence: CDR1 MNHEY, CDR2 SVGAGI. The CDR3 runs to 15 residues. The CDR3 nucleotides are TGTGCCAGCAGTTACCGCATGGGGCTCAATCAGCCCCAGCATTTT. It specifies CASSYRMGLNQPQHF.

V and J are TRBV19 and TRBJ2-2, with unresolved D. CDR1 LNHDA and CDR2 SQIVND come from the germline V gene (reference sequence). The CDR3 extends over 14 amino acids. V was clipped by 4 bases and J by 6 bases, with 12 bases between them. CDR3: CASSSLYGAGELFF. CDR3 sequence (DNA): TGTGCCAGTAGTAGCCTATATGGGGCCGGGGAGCTGTTTTTT.

This clone was found many times. Other DNA sequences of this sample code for an identical CDR3. The chain couples TRBV7-9 to TRBJ2-2, with D perhaps matching TRBD1 (5 bases). This CDR3 spans 15 amino acids. Germline CDR1 and CDR2: SEHNR and FQNEAQ (reference sequence). V lost 3 bases and J 1 base, leaving 9 bases between the germline ends. CDR3 region: CASSLWGLNTGELFF. CDR3 DNA sequence: TGTGCCAGCAGCTTGTGGGGCCTGAACACCGGGGAGCTGTTTTTT.

The V call is TRBV7-2, the J call TRBJ2-7, with TRBD1 identical over 10 bases. J was trimmed by 4 bases and V by 4 bases; bases with no gene match: 7. The CDR3 sequence is 15 residues long. Germline V gene lookup returns CDR1 SGHTA and CDR2 FQGNSA. DNA of the CDR3: TGTGCCAGCAGCTATCGGACAGGGGGAGTGTACGAGCAGTACTTC. This gives the protein CASSYRTGGVYEQYF.

The rearrangement uses TRBV30 and TRBJ2-7, with D tentatively TRBD2 (7 bases). This CDR3 is built from 16 residues. The germline CDR1 and CDR2 sequences are GTSNPN and SVGIG (reference sequence). V was clipped by 3 bases and J by 4 bases, with 22 bases between them. CDR3 DNA sequence: TGTGCCTGGAGGGGGCGGGGGCGTGATGGCCGGTACGAGCAGTACTTC. Translating gives CAWRGRGRDGRYEQYF.

The table lists this clone with many counts. The same CDR3 can be traced to other DNA sequences in this sample. This chain links TRBV28 with TRBJ1-2; 9 bases match TRBD1. V lost 6 bases, J lost 4 bases, and 12 bases stayed unmatched. The CDR3 has 16 residues. CDR1 and CDR2 (germline): MDHEN, SYDVKM. CDR3 sequence: CASREAGTGIGYGYTF. CDR3 in DNA: TGTGCCAGCAGAGAAGCCGGGACAGGGATAGGCTATGGCTACACCTTC.

The chain links TRBV9 to TRBJ1-3; no firm D call. Trimming cost V 7 bases and J 3 bases, with 5 bases left between them. CDR3 size: 11 residues. Germline lookup yields CDR1 SGDLS and CDR2 YYNGEE. CDR3 region: CASGFGNTIYF. The CDR3 bases are TGTGCCAGCGGGTTTGGAAACACCATATATTTT.

This clone occurred many times. The V gene is TRBV2, the J gene TRBJ1-1; 10 bases fit TRBD1. Germline CDR1 and CDR2: SNHLY and FYNNEI. The trim removed 10 bases at V and 6 bases at J, leaving 5 bases unmatched. This CDR3 spans 12 amino acids. The CDR3 here is CANRQGAAEAFF. Written as DNA, the CDR3 is TGTGCCAACAGACAGGGGGCGGCTGAAGCTTTCTTT.

This clone appeared many times. The V gene is TRBV5-1, the J gene TRBJ2-1; 7 bases are a match to TRBD2. From germline, CDR1 is SGHRS and CDR2 YFSETQ. This CDR3 comprises 14 residues. Trimming removed 5 bases from V and 5 bases from J; junction bases left unmatched: 7. CDR3 sequence reads: CASRAGLDHNEQFF. The DNA of the CDR3 is TGCGCCAGCAGAGCCGGACTAGACCACAATGAGCAGTTCTTC.

This clone was counted at least ten times. The chain is built from TRBV12-3 or TRBV12-4 and TRBJ2-6; TRBD1 matches at 7 bases. This CDR3 has 16 amino acids. The trim removed 5 bases at V and 2 bases at J, leaving 6 bases unmatched. This chain's CDR3 is CASSPDRAAGANVLTF. The DNA for the CDR3 is TGTGCCAGCAGTCCTGACAGGGCGGCTGGGGCCAACGTCCTGACTTTC.

This clone was seen repeatedly, ten times or more. The gene calls are TRBV7-2 and TRBJ2-7; a possible D gene is TRBD2 (6 bases). V lost 1 base to trimming and J lost 3 bases, with 13 bases between them. This CDR3 comprises 15 residues. Germline V gene data show CDR1 as SGHTA and CDR2 as FQGNSA. The CDR3 region has the DNA TGTGCCAGCAGCTTAGGAACTAGCTCCCTCTACGAGCAGTACTTC. Residues: CASSLGTSSLYEQYF.